This TCR beta chain comes out of a study of neurological immune-mediated disorders. The study, taken as a whole, reports: None of the CDR3 amino acid sequences in expanded clones turned up in more than one subject, which points to private repertoires in all groups.

Healthy controls consisted of blood bank volunteers in Maryland, USA. The germline V and J ends were trimmed by 3 bases and 2 bases, with 15 bases remaining between them. Looked up from germline, CDR1 is SGHDT and CDR2 is YYEEEE. This CDR3 is built from 16 residues. This clonotype was counted at least ten times. Its antigen remains unknown. From the 5' RACE reads, TCRdb called clonotypes with MiXCR, one entry per CDR3 protein. The sample records 50,000 or so distinct CDR3 sequences, 10% to 12% being singletons. Sequenced sample: PBMCs. V usage is TRBV5-6 and J usage is TRBJ2-4, with D unclear. This clonotype was sampled from a man aged 55-75 years in good health. CDR3 sequence reads: CASSSDGMWPKNIQYF. Written as DNA, the CDR3 is TGTGCCAGCAGCTCCGACGGCATGTGGCCCAAAAACATTCAGTACTTC.